In this sample, the clone carrying this T cell receptor (beta chain) turned up a few times. Between the trimmed V and J ends, which lost 7 bases and 1 base, there was a span of 8 bases. The CDR3 runs to 11 residues. The germline V gene has CDR1 SQVTM and CDR2 ANQGSEA. The source of the sample is a study of OX40 agonist ivuxolimab in advanced cancers. Data came from immunoSEQ multiplex PCR; TCRdb stores just in-frame clones and leaves some out. Of about 45,000 clones in the sample, approximately 80% were seen once. The chain is built from TRBV29-1 and TRBJ2-7; D remains ambiguous. This sample comprised CD4+ or CD8+ T cells sorted from blood, obtained in a trial of the OX40 agonist ivuxolimab. This sequence originates from an adult with an advanced solid tumor such as melanoma, head and neck, liver or kidney cancer. In DNA form, the CDR3 reads TGCAGCGCGGCGGAGTCCTACGAGCAGTACTTC. Its translation: CSAAESYEQYF.